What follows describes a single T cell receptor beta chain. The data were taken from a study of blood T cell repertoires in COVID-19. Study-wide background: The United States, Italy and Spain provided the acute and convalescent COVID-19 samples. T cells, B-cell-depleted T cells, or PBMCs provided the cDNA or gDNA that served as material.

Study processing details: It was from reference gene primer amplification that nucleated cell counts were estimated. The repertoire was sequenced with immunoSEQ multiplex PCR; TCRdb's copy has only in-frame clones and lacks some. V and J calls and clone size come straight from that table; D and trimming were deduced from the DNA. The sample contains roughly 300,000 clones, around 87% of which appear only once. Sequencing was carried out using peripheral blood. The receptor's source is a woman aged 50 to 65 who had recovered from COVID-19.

The CDR3 sequence is CASSFAGADTQYF. CDR3 DNA sequence: TGTGCCAGCAGCTTCGCAGGGGCAGATACGCAGTATTTT. This chain uses TRBV7-2 with TRBJ2-3, with D possibly matching TRBD1 (6 bases). V lost 3 bases and J lost 4, with 8 bases in between. Per germline, CDR1 SGHTA and CDR2 FQGNSA. CDR3 size: 13 residues.